This T cell receptor beta chain is drawn from a study of regulatory T cells in long-lasting Graves disease. Findings and caveats of the study: Persistent cases favored TRBV28, TRBJ1-2 and TRBJ2-5.

Indicated time point: newly diagnosed GD, antithyroid drugs for less than 3 months. RNA isolated from PBMCs was used to make the TCR library. This CDR3 is built from 13 residues. Deletions cut 3 bases from V and 4 bases from J, with 9 bases between. Germline CDR1 is MNHNS and CDR2 is SASEGT. This clonotype was recorded at least ten times. Its specificity is unknown. iRepertoire HTBI primers and Arm-PCR of CDR3 regions built TCR beta libraries. In TCRdb, the multiplex PCR reads were re-called with MiXCR into one record per CDR3 protein. The sample has roughly 410,000 distinct CDR3 sequences; about 15% are singletons. The data also belong to a second study, concerning T cells in Graves' hyperthyroidism and ophthalmopathy. That work adds: A first-round RT-PCR of the TCR CDR3 used the HTBI primer set. Ophthalmopathy prediction by the model preceded onset by a median about 6.8 months.

The source was peripheral blood mononuclear cells (PBMCs), collected at new diagnosis, from a patient treated with antithyroid drugs. The chain carries TRBV6-1 and TRBJ1-1; maybe TRBD1 (5 bases). This receptor was identified in a woman aged 40 to 49 with Graves disease. CDR3 region: CASSDRDVTEAFF. The CDR3 DNA follows: TGTGCCAGCAGTGATAGGGACGTCACTGAAGCTTTCTTT.